This T cell receptor beta chain was obtained from a study of regulatory T cells in long-lasting Graves disease. Study-wide findings and caveats: For persistent Graves' patients, TCR diversity was lower than for newly diagnosed ones.

From germline, CDR1 is DFQATT and CDR2 SNEGSKA (reference sequence). This CDR3 contains 14 residues. V gave up 4 bases and J gave up 5 bases, with 17 bases separating them. Time point reported: newly diagnosed GD, antithyroid drugs for less than 3 months. From PBMCs, RNA was extracted and then used to make the TCR library. An approximately 9-milliliter sample of peripheral blood was drawn into EDTA tubes. Many counts were recorded for this clonotype. Its antigen remains unidentified. Through Arm-PCR of CDR3 regions and iRepertoire HTBI primers, TCR beta libraries were built. TCRdb independently ran MiXCR on the multiplex PCR reads; one entry per CDR3 protein. The sample carries 250,000 to 400,000 distinct CDR3 sequences, over 15% recorded once.

The chain recombines TRBV20-1 with TRBJ2-5; D possibly corresponds to TRBD1 (6 bases). This receptor was taken from a female donor with Graves disease. This sample comprised peripheral blood mononuclear cells (PBMCs), obtained at new diagnosis, from a patient treated with antithyroid drugs. In DNA form, the CDR3 reads TGCAGTGCTATGCCCCGCACAGGGTTTGAGACCCAGTACTTC. It translates to CSAMPRTGFETQYF.